This T cell receptor beta chain is drawn from a study of beta chain features in type 1 diabetes. Findings of the study overall: Across patients, naive, central memory and Treg TCRB repertoires exhibited apparently greater similarity than was observed across healthy donors. TCRB CDR3 length was moderately but significantly reduced in all four CD4+ subsets of Type 1 diabetes patients.

The CDR3 has 18 amino acids. Germline V gene lookup returns CDR1 SEHNR and CDR2 FQNEAQ (reference sequence). Trimming took 4 bases from V and 2 from J; bases not matched to a gene: 9. This clone has more than one count but fewer than ten. Its specificity is unknown. The investigators reverse transcribed all of the isolated RNA, so they sequenced expressed TCRB transcripts. Assay: immunoSEQ multiplex PCR; the TCRdb copy retains only in-frame clones and omits some. This table has 50,000 or so clones, roughly 45% appearing once. Purities in excess of 95% were seen in all sorted populations. Input material: stem cell memory CD4+ T cells from blood. The receptor comes from a man aged 25 to 45 with type 1 diabetes. The J gene is TRBJ2-1, the V gene TRBV7-9; TRBD2 matches at 12 bases. In nucleotides, the CDR3 is TGTGCCAGCAGCTCTCGGACTAGCGGGAAGACCGCCTACAATGAGCAGTTCTTC. This encodes CASSSRTSGKTAYNEQFF.